Below, 9 T cell receptor beta chains from the same sample are listed, as sequenced in a study of OX40 agonist ivuxolimab in advanced cancers. Clones were read by immunoSEQ multiplex PCR, and TCRdb kept only the in-frame ones, dropping some. The data hold 20,000 or so clones, with around four fifths observed a single time. This sample comprised CD4+ or CD8+ T cells sorted from blood, obtained in a trial of the OX40 agonist ivuxolimab. The receptors originated from an adult with an advanced solid tumor such as melanoma, head and neck, liver or kidney cancer.

The rearrangement joins TRBV10-2 to TRBJ1-5; D perhaps matches TRBD1 (5 bases). This CDR3 is 15 amino acids long. CDR1 is WSHSY, CDR2 SAAADI, per germline. Trimming pared 3 bases from V and 6 bases from J, leaving 15 bases between. The CDR3 sequence is CASSESARGTQPQHF. DNA for the CDR3: TGCGCCAGCAGTGAAAGTGCCCGAGGGACTCAGCCCCAGCATTTT.

This chain joins TRBV7-9 and TRBJ2-2, with TRBD1 matching over 9 bases. In germline, CDR1 is SEHNR, CDR2 FQNEAQ (reference sequence). Trimming took 0 bases from V and 3 from J; bases not matched to a gene: 5. The CDR3 runs to 17 residues. CDR3 loop: CASSLARTGVHTGELFF. The CDR3, as DNA: TGTGCCAGCAGCTTAGCCCGGACAGGGGTGCACACCGGGGAGCTGTTTTTT.

The chain has TRBV30 and TRBJ2-1; D remains unclear. From germline, CDR1 is GTSNPN and CDR2 SVGIG (reference sequence). V was shortened by 6 bases and J by 9 bases, with 12 bases between the two germline ends. The CDR3 consists of 11 residues. The CDR3 bases are TGTGCCTGCTTCCCCTCATTTGAGCAGTTCTTC. Its protein is CACFPSFEQFF.

J is TRBJ1-2 and V is TRBV27; D gene uncertain. This CDR3 spans 13 amino acids. The germline V and J ends were trimmed by 0 bases and 7 bases, with 9 bases remaining between them. Germline assignment: CDR1 MNHEY and CDR2 SMNVEV (reference sequence). CDR3 nucleotide sequence: TGTGCCAGCAGTTTATCAGGGTTGGGTGGCTACACCTTC. Its protein is CASSLSGLGGYTF.

This chain uses TRBV5-6 with TRBJ1-5, with D perhaps TRBD1 (5 bases). The germline V and J ends were trimmed by 4 bases and 7 bases, with 18 bases remaining between them. The CDR3 runs to 15 residues. Germline CDR1 and CDR2: SGHDT and YYEEEE. The CDR3 region is CASSPFGGARQPQHF. The DNA for the CDR3 is TGTGCCAGCAGCCCATTCGGCGGGGCCAGGCAGCCCCAGCATTTT.

The count of this clone is one. J is TRBJ2-3 and V is TRBV7-9, with D perhaps being TRBD1 or TRBD2 (6 bases each). Trimming left V 7 bases short and J 4 bases short, with 21 bases between. Germline lookup yields CDR1 SEHNR and CDR2 FQNEAQ (reference sequence). This CDR3 has 16 amino acids. The CDR3 DNA reads TGTGCCAGCATCCAAACAGGGCCCTCGGGGGCAGATACGCAGTATTTT. Translation: CASIQTGPSGADTQYF.

This clone has only a few counts. The rearrangement links TRBV9 to TRBJ1-2; the D is unclear. CDR1 and CDR2 (germline): SGDLS, YYNGEE. The CDR3 contains 12 residues. V shed 0 bases and J shed 4 bases, with 4 bases lying between them. Written as DNA, the CDR3 is TGTGCCAGCAGCGTAGTAGGCTATGGCTACACCTTC. This encodes CASSVVGYGYTF.

This clone has only one observation. The rearrangement uses TRBV9 and TRBJ2-3; D possibly corresponds to TRBD2 (6 bases). Deletions cut 4 bases from V and 0 bases from J, with 15 bases between. Germline V gives CDR1 SGDLS, CDR2 YYNGEE. There are 16 residues in the CDR3. In nucleotides, the CDR3 is TGTGCCAGCAGCCCCCGACTAGTTCCTAGCACAGATACGCAGTATTTT. The encoded protein is CASSPRLVPSTDTQYF.

This chain connects TRBV27 to TRBJ1-4, with TRBD1 as a possible D gene (5 bases). The CDR3 sequence is 15 residues long. CDR1 MNHEY and CDR2 SMNVEV come from the germline V gene (reference sequence). V lost 4 bases and J 3 bases, leaving 12 bases between the germline ends. This chain's CDR3 is CASSSGRGSNEKLFF. As DNA, the CDR3 is TGTGCCAGCAGTTCGGGACGGGGATCTAATGAAAAACTGTTTTTT.